The next 20 T cell receptor beta chains were all read from a single sample in a study of blood T cell repertoires in COVID-19. Profiled with immunoSEQ multiplex PCR; TCRdb holds only in-frame clones, not every one. The sample records fewer than 250,000 clones, around 86% being singletons. Sequencing was carried out using PBMCs or T cells enriched from blood (not recorded which). Receptors originate from a man younger than 40 in a cohort exposed to, infected with or recovered from COVID-19 (not recorded which).

The V gene is TRBV19, the J gene TRBJ2-3; a possible D gene is TRBD1 (5 bases). Trimming pared 4 bases from V and 9 bases from J, leaving 20 bases between. The CDR3 contains 15 residues. Looked up from germline, CDR1 is LNHDA and CDR2 is SQIVND (reference sequence). CDR3 sequence reads: CASSNPAGYQITQYF. The DNA for the CDR3 is TGTGCCAGTAGTAATCCGGCAGGGTACCAGATAACGCAGTATTTT.

The rearrangement joins TRBV6-2 or TRBV6-3 to TRBJ1-1, with TRBD1 matching over 7 bases. Trimming cost V 5 bases and J 4 bases; bases outside gene matches: 7. This CDR3 spans 14 amino acids. Germline V lookup: CDR1 MNHEY, CDR2 SVGEGT. The CDR3 reads CASSGQAGGTEAFF. Here the CDR3 DNA reads TGTGCCAGCAGTGGACAGGCAGGAGGCACTGAAGCTTTCTTT.

The chain joins TRBV15 to TRBJ2-3; D gene unclear. Germline CDR1 and CDR2: LNHNV and YYDKDF (reference sequence). The CDR3 consists of 12 residues. With 4 bases removed from V and 5 bases from J, the gap between germline ends came to 7 bases. CDR3 coding DNA: TGTGCCACCAGCAACTGGTTAGATACGCAGTATTTT. Translation gives CATSNWLDTQYF.

V is TRBV7-9 and J is TRBJ1-6; 7 bases match TRBD1. Germline-derived CDR1 and CDR2 are SEHNR and FQNEAQ (reference sequence). The junction had 5 bases not matched to a gene; V was cut back by 5 bases and J by 10 bases. The CDR3 has 13 amino acids. The CDR3 is CASSDRVASPLHF. The DNA for the CDR3 is TGTGCCAGCAGCGACAGGGTTGCGTCACCCCTCCACTTT. Looking up the rest from reference TRBV7-9 and TRBJ1-6 gives the full variable domain: DTGVSQNPRHKITKRGQNVTFRCDPISEHNRLYWYRQTLGQGPEFLTYFQNEAQLEKSRLLSDRFSAERPKGSFSTLEIQRTEQGDSAMYLCASSDRVASPLHFGNGTRLTVT.

This chain uses TRBV5-4 with TRBJ2-6; no definite D call. In germline, CDR1 is SGHNT, CDR2 YYREEE (reference sequence). This CDR3 spans 15 amino acids. V was clipped by 0 bases and J by 2 bases, with 6 bases between them. CDR3 sequence: CASSLGRTGANVLTF. The DNA of the CDR3 is TGTGCCAGCAGCTTGGGCAGAACTGGGGCCAACGTCCTGACTTTC.

The V gene is TRBV10-1, the J gene TRBJ2-2, with 7 nucleotides matching TRBD2. With V trimmed by 0 bases and J by 5 bases, 3 bases remained unmatched. CDR3 length: 15 amino acids. Germline V gene sequence: CDR1 WNHNN, CDR2 SYGVQD (reference sequence). The CDR3 spells CASSESGSGTGELFF. CDR3 bases: TGCGCCAGCAGTGAGTCGGGTAGCGGGACCGGGGAGCTGTTTTTT.

This rearrangement joins TRBV18 to TRBJ2-7, with 11 bases fitting TRBD2. With 3 bases clipped from V and 3 bases from J, the junction kept 10 bases outside the gene matches. The germline gives CDR1 KGHSH, CDR2 LQKENI. This CDR3 contains 17 residues. CDR3 loop: CASSPVNSGRAVYEQYF. The CDR3, as DNA: TGTGCCAGCTCACCGGTGAATAGCGGGAGGGCCGTCTACGAGCAGTACTTC.

The chain couples TRBV6-5 to TRBJ2-1; weak D call: TRBD2 (6 bases). Germline V gene sequence: CDR1 MNHEY, CDR2 SVGAGI. Trimming took off 6 bases at V and 7 bases at J, with 16 bases between the two ends. This CDR3 region has 14 residues. The CDR3 bases are TGTGCCAGCAGCCCCCGGGAGCCGACGAATGAGCAGTTCTTC. Translated, it gives CASSPREPTNEQFF.

The rearrangement joins TRBV7-3 to TRBJ2-3, with 7 bases that match TRBD1. CDR1 SGHTA and CDR2 FQGTGA come from the germline V gene. CDR3 length: 16 amino acids. The V segment lost 5 bases and the J segment 4 bases; nucleotides outside the gene matches: 12. DNA for the CDR3: TGTGCCAGCAGCCGGTATCCGGGACAGTTACCAGATACGCAGTATTTT. Protein: CASSRYPGQLPDTQYF.

This chain connects TRBV12-3 or TRBV12-4 to TRBJ1-5; maybe TRBD1 (6 bases). CDR3 size: 13 residues. The V and J ends lost 6 bases and 1 base respectively, with 7 bases between them. CDR3 sequence reads: CASRTGSNQPQHF. The CDR3 nucleotides read TGTGCCAGCAGGACAGGAAGCAATCAGCCCCAGCATTTT.

The chain employs TRBV3-1 (or the pseudogene TRBV3-2) and TRBJ1-5, with a tentative D call TRBD1 (6 bases). The CDR3 length is 18 residues. Germline V gives CDR1 LGHDT, CDR2 YNNKEL (reference sequence). V was pared by 0 bases and J by 7 bases, with 22 bases between. The CDR3 DNA is TGTGCCAGCAGCCAAGAACTAACGGCGACAGGACCCAGCCAGCCCCAGCATTTT. This sequence encodes CASSQELTATGPSQPQHF.

The rearrangement links TRBV5-1 to TRBJ2-3; possibly TRBD2 for D (6 bases). With 8 bases removed from V and 3 bases from J, the gap between germline ends came to 16 bases. The CDR3 is 14 amino acids. The germline gives CDR1 SGHRS, CDR2 YFSETQ. The CDR3 DNA is TGCGCCAGTAAACCTGAGGGACTGACAGATACGCAGTATTTT. Its translation is CASKPEGLTDTQYF.

The V gene is TRBV6-1, the J gene TRBJ2-2; D is uncertain. This CDR3 spans 16 amino acids. V was shortened by 3 bases and J by 0 bases, with 11 bases between the two germline ends. The germline gives CDR1 MNHNS, CDR2 SASEGT. CDR3 residues: CASSEGRHTNTGELFF. The DNA of the CDR3 is TGTGCCAGCAGTGAGGGCAGACACACGAACACCGGGGAGCTGTTTTTT.

The J gene is TRBJ2-7, the V gene TRBV9; 8 bases map to TRBD2. V trimming: 3 bases; J trimming: 6 bases; junction bases outside the gene matches: 11. Germline CDR1 is SGDLS and CDR2 is YYNGEE. The CDR3 is made up of 15 amino acids. The CDR3 reads CASSAESGSSSEQYF. CDR3 coding DNA: TGTGCCAGCAGCGCCGAGAGCGGGAGTTCTAGCGAGCAGTACTTC.

This clone was seen just once. This rearrangement joins TRBV6-1 to TRBJ1-2; perhaps TRBD1 as D (6 bases). Trimming took off 2 bases at V and 4 bases at J, with 17 bases between the two ends. The CDR3 extends over 16 amino acids. The germline CDR1 and CDR2 sequences are MNHNS and SASEGT. This chain's CDR3 is CASSERGGGAGYGYTF. The CDR3 DNA sequence: TGTGCCAGCAGTGAAAGAGGTGGGGGCGCCGGCTATGGCTACACCTTC.

The V call is TRBV20-1, the J call TRBJ2-7; no firm D call. The germline V gene has CDR1 DFQATT and CDR2 SNEGSKA (reference sequence). The CDR3 is made up of 10 amino acids. Trimming shortened V by 3 bases and J by 4 bases, and 4 bases separated the two germline ends. The CDR3 here is CSASRYEQYF. As DNA, the CDR3 is TGCAGTGCTAGCAGGTACGAGCAGTACTTC.

V and J are TRBV7-9 and TRBJ2-7; 7 bases map to TRBD2. Germline CDR1 reads SEHNR; CDR2 reads FQNEAQ (reference sequence). There are 15 residues in the CDR3. The ends lost 4 bases at V and 0 bases at J; junction bases unmatched: 6. For the CDR3, the DNA is TGTGCCAGCAGCTCGCTAGCGGATATCTCCTACGAGCAGTACTTC. This sequence encodes CASSSLADISYEQYF.

The chain is built from TRBV6-6 and TRBJ2-1; maybe TRBD1 (6 bases). The CDR3 sequence is 14 residues long. Trimming pared 6 bases from V and 7 bases from J, leaving 16 bases between. Germline loops: CDR1 MNHNY, CDR2 SVGAGI (reference sequence). The CDR3 protein is CASRPQGSGNEQFF. CDR3 in DNA: TGTGCCAGCAGGCCACAGGGTTCGGGGAATGAGCAGTTCTTC.

V usage is TRBV6-5 and J usage is TRBJ1-4; 9 bases map to TRBD1. Unmatched junction bases numbered 9, after V lost 6 bases and J lost 7 bases. CDR1 MNHEY and CDR2 SVGAGI come from the germline V gene. CDR3 size: 15 residues. The CDR3 protein is CASSLIGQGTEKLFF. The CDR3 DNA reads as TGTGCCAGCAGCCTGATAGGACAGGGGACTGAAAAACTGTTTTTT.

The chain carries TRBV18 and TRBJ2-5, with D possibly matching TRBD1 (5 bases). This CDR3 comprises 14 residues. Trimming left V 5 bases short and J 1 base short, with 11 bases between. Germline loops: CDR1 KGHSH, CDR2 LQKENI. The CDR3 reads CASSSRQSQETQYF. CDR3 sequence (DNA): TGTGCCAGCTCATCTCGACAGAGCCAAGAGACCCAGTACTTC.